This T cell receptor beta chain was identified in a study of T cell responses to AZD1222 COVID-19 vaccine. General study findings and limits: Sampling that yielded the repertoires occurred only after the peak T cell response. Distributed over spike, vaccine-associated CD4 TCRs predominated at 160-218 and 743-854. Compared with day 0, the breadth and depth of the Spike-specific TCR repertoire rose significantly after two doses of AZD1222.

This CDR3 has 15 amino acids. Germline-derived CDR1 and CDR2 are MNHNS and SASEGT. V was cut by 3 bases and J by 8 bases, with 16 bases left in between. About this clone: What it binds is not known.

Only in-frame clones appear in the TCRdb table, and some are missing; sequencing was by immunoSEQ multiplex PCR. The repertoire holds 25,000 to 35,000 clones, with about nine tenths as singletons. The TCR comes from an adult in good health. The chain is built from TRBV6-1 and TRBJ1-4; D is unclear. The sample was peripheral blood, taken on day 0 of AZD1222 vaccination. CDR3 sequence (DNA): TGTGCCAGCAGTGATATAATGGGAGGAGGAGAAAAACTGTTTTTT. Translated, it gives CASSDIMGGGEKLFF.